These 31 T cell receptor beta chains originate from one sample sequenced in a study of T cell responses to AZD1222 COVID-19 vaccine. Profiled with immunoSEQ multiplex PCR; TCRdb holds only in-frame clones, not every one. The sample consists of about 160,000 clones, around 95% of them appearing once. The sample here was peripheral blood, taken on day 0 of AZD1222 vaccination. All receptors derive from an adult in good health.

The chain combines TRBV7-8 with TRBJ2-6, with D unresolved. The CDR3 spans 14 residues. Germline CDR1 reads SGHVS; CDR2 reads FQNEAQ. The V and J ends lost 5 bases and 4 bases respectively, with 9 bases between them. CDR3 sequence (DNA): TGTGCCAGCAGCCGCGCGGCAGGGGCCAACGTCCTGACTTTC. It translates to CASSRAAGANVLTF.

The chain links TRBV5-6 to TRBJ2-2; a possible D gene is TRBD1 (6 bases). V lost 3 bases and J 6 bases, leaving 18 bases between the germline ends. Germline values: CDR1 SGHDT, CDR2 YYEEEE. This CDR3 contains 16 residues. The CDR3 bases are TGTGCCAGCAGCTCACAGGGTTATTCATTTTCCGGGGAGCTGTTTTTT. This sequence encodes CASSSQGYSFSGELFF. Complete variable domain (other parts from reference TRBV5-6 and TRBJ2-2): DAGVTQSPTHLIKTRGQQVTLRCSPKSGHDTVSWYQQALGQGPQFIFQYYEEEERQRGNFPDRFSGHQFPNYSSELNVNALLLGDSALYLCASSSQGYSFSGELFFGEGSRLTVL.

V gene TRBV19 combines with J gene TRBJ2-2; D ambiguous. The CDR3 covers 17 residues. Per the germline V gene, CDR1 is LNHDA and CDR2 is SQIVND (reference sequence). Trimming pared 3 bases from V and 3 bases from J, leaving 17 bases between. The CDR3 DNA reads TGTGCCAGTAGTATTACCAGGAGCCCCGCGGACACCGGGGAGCTGTTTTTT. It yields the protein CASSITRSPADTGELFF.

This clone was detected only once. The J gene is TRBJ2-3, the V gene TRBV28; D ambiguous. Trimming removed 3 bases from V and 6 bases from J, with 7 bases in between. Germline V gene lookup returns CDR1 MDHEN and CDR2 SYDVKM. This CDR3 spans 12 amino acids. The CDR3 coding sequence is TGTGCCAGCAGTTTGGTTATGGATACGCAGTATTTT. Its translation: CASSLVMDTQYF.

V is TRBV2 and J is TRBJ2-7; D not certain. The CDR3 is 11 residues long. Germline CDR1 SNHLY, CDR2 FYNNEI. Trimming left V 6 bases short and J 3 bases short, with 6 bases between. Here the CDR3 DNA reads TGTGCCAGCAGCCGAAGCTACGAGCAGTACGTC. Residues: CASSRSYEQYV.

The V and J genes are TRBV10-2 and TRBJ2-5; 7 nucleotides agree with TRBD1. The V gene's germline CDR1 is WSHSY and CDR2 SAAADI. The CDR3 is made up of 15 amino acids. V trimming: 6 bases; J trimming: 5 bases; junction bases outside the gene matches: 12. The CDR3 spells CASRNDRASWETQYF. DNA for the CDR3: TGCGCCAGCAGGAACGACAGGGCGAGTTGGGAGACCCAGTACTTC.

V usage is TRBV5-1 and J usage is TRBJ1-1; possible D gene TRBD1, 6 bases. This CDR3 contains 15 residues. Germline assignment: CDR1 SGHRS and CDR2 YFSETQ. Trimming pared 0 bases from V and 1 base from J, leaving 10 bases between. In nucleotides, the CDR3 is TGCGCCAGCAGCTTGGTTGGGACACAGAACACTGAAGCTTTCTTT. Translating it yields CASSLVGTQNTEAFF.

This chain uses TRBV2 with TRBJ1-6, with TRBD1 matching over 9 bases. CDR1 is SNHLY, CDR2 FYNNEI, per germline. With V trimmed by 7 bases and J by 10 bases, 14 bases remained unmatched. The CDR3 contains 16 residues. In nucleotides, the CDR3 is TGTGCCAGCACCTGGGACACGGGACAGGGAGGATCACCCCTCCACTTT. Residues: CASTWDTGQGGSPLHF.

The chain links TRBV4-3 to TRBJ2-5, with D perhaps matching TRBD1 (5 bases). Germline loops: CDR1 LGHNA, CDR2 YSLEER. This CDR3 is built from 15 residues. Trimming took 0 bases from V and 3 from J, leaving 11 bases between them. CDR3 amino acids: CASSQDGVREETQYF. The CDR3 nucleotides read TGCGCCAGCAGCCAAGATGGTGTCAGGGAAGAGACCCAGTACTTC.

V usage is TRBV10-3 and J usage is TRBJ1-6; D not resolved. Trimming pared 3 bases from V and 9 bases from J, leaving 3 bases between. Germline V gene data show CDR1 as ENHRY and CDR2 as SYGVKD. The CDR3 sequence is 11 residues long. The CDR3 loop reads CAISDGSPLHF. The CDR3 nucleotides read TGTGCCATCAGTGACGGTTCACCCCTCCACTTT.

This clone was counted once. This sequence joins TRBV5-1 and TRBJ1-1, with TRBD1 as a possible D gene (5 bases). The CDR3 has 15 residues. Germline CDR1 and CDR2: SGHRS and YFSETQ. The V gene lost 4 bases and the J gene lost 0 bases, with 13 bases spanning the gap. CDR3 sequence reads: CASSPLDSMNTEAFF. The CDR3 bases are TGCGCCAGCAGCCCGCTCGACAGCATGAACACTGAAGCTTTCTTT.

This chain connects TRBV6-1 to TRBJ2-2; D is undetermined. The CDR3 is made up of 12 amino acids. Trimming stripped 6 bases from V and 6 bases from J, with 8 bases between. From germline, CDR1 is MNHNS and CDR2 SASEGT. Written as DNA, the CDR3 is TGTGCCAGCAGCGCAGGTCCCGGGGAGCTGTTTTTT. Amino acid sequence: CASSAGPGELFF.

J is TRBJ2-4 and V is TRBV10-1; no clear D. The CDR3 has 12 amino acids. Per the germline V gene, CDR1 is WNHNN and CDR2 is SYGVQD (reference sequence). The V end was cut by 2 bases, the J end by 7 bases, with 6 bases between. The CDR3 DNA reads TGCGCCAGCAGTGAGAGTGAGAACATTCAGTACTTC. It is translated as CASSESENIQYF.

The chain joins TRBV7-2 to TRBJ1-6, with 8 nucleotides matching TRBD1. J gave up 13 bases and V 6 bases, and 5 bases lay outside the gene matches. The CDR3 covers 12 residues. Germline V gene lookup returns CDR1 SGHTA and CDR2 FQGNSA. CDR3 protein: CASSIQGAPLHF. The CDR3 DNA reads as TGTGCCAGCAGTATTCAGGGGGCCCCCCTCCACTTT.

The rearrangement uses TRBV5-4 and TRBJ2-2, with D maybe TRBD1 (6 bases). Germline CDR1 reads SGHNT; CDR2 reads YYREEE (reference sequence). V lost 5 bases, J lost 2 bases, and 16 bases lay in between. The CDR3 extends over 16 amino acids. The CDR3 region has the DNA TGTGCCAGCAGTTCCGGGCCCAGGGGAAACACCGGGGAGCTGTTTTTT. Amino acids: CASSSGPRGNTGELFF.

This chain links TRBV29-1 with TRBJ2-3; 9 nucleotides align to TRBD2. This CDR3 contains 14 residues. J gave up 2 bases and V 2 bases, and 2 bases lay outside the gene matches. Germline V gene data show CDR1 as SQVTM and CDR2 as ANQGSEA. CDR3 sequence: CSVELAGLTDTQYF. DNA for the CDR3: TGCAGCGTTGAACTAGCGGGGCTCACAGATACGCAGTATTTT.

The chain carries TRBV6-1 and TRBJ2-7; 9 nucleotides agree with TRBD2. The CDR3 consists of 15 residues. V gave up 3 bases and J gave up 6 bases; unmatched junction bases: 9. CDR1 and CDR2 (germline): MNHNS, SASEGT. DNA for the CDR3: TGTGCCAGCAGTGAGGCGGGGGGGCCGACGGGCGAGCAGTACGTC. Translation gives CASSEAGGPTGEQYV.

The chain joins TRBV4-1 to TRBJ1-6, with D tentatively TRBD1 (5 bases). Germline V CDR1 and CDR2: MGHRA, YSYEKL. Trimming cost V 1 base and J 9 bases, with 7 bases left between them. This CDR3 has 13 residues. The CDR3 nucleotides read TGCGCCAGCAGCCAAGTGCAGGGTTCACCCCTCCACTTT. Amino acids: CASSQVQGSPLHF.

V and J are TRBV5-4 and TRBJ1-2, with unresolved D. Deletions cut 4 bases from V and 3 bases from J, with 13 bases between. Germline values: CDR1 SGHNT, CDR2 YYREEE (reference sequence). This CDR3 has 14 residues. The CDR3 DNA is TGTGCCAGCAGCCCCTCGGGGAACGACTATGGCTACACCTTC. Translation: CASSPSGNDYGYTF.

The V call is TRBV28, the J call TRBJ2-7; D may match TRBD1 or TRBD2 (5 bases each). V was trimmed by 5 bases and J by 4 bases, leaving 15 bases between them. Germline-derived CDR1 and CDR2 are MDHEN and SYDVKM. The CDR3 runs 14 residues. The CDR3 protein is CASSKGPGAYEQYV. For the CDR3, the DNA is TGTGCCAGCAGTAAGGGACCAGGTGCGTACGAGCAGTACGTC.

The chain has TRBV28 and TRBJ1-2; D remains ambiguous. Germline CDR1 and CDR2: MDHEN and SYDVKM. With 7 bases removed from V and 7 bases from J, the gap between germline ends came to 25 bases. The CDR3 length is 16 residues. CDR3 region: CASTPVGSASFGGYTF. Here the CDR3 DNA reads TGTGCCAGCACCCCTGTCGGGTCAGCGAGCTTTGGTGGCTACACCTTC.

The chain links TRBV1 to TRBJ2-7; the table's TRBD1 call for D was not verified on the DNA. TRBV1 is an annotated pseudogene. The CDR3 length is 12 residues. The CDR3 DNA is TGCACCAGTTCAGGTAGCTCCTACGAGCAGTACGTC. As protein: CTSSGSSYEQYV.

The chain has TRBV11-2 and TRBJ2-1; D perhaps matches TRBD2 (5 bases). CDR3 size: 16 residues. V lost 4 bases, J lost 9 bases, and 22 bases lay in between. CDR1 and CDR2 from the germline V gene are SGHAT and FQNNGV. The CDR3 DNA reads as TGTGCCAGCAGCTCCTTCAGGAGAAACCCACGGGGTGAGCAGTTCTTC. The encoded protein is CASSSFRRNPRGEQFF.

The rearrangement uses TRBV6-5 and TRBJ1-5, with D maybe TRBD1 (5 bases). The CDR3 covers 13 residues. Trimming took 7 bases from V and 7 from J, leaving 14 bases between them. Germline CDR1 and CDR2: MNHEY and SVGAGI. The CDR3 region is CASTNVRGQPQHF. The CDR3 region has the DNA TGTGCCAGCACCAACGTCCGGGGCCAGCCCCAGCATTTT.

The V and J genes are TRBV28 and TRBJ1-2, with D unclear. The CDR3 runs 14 residues. Germline V CDR1 and CDR2: MDHEN, SYDVKM. V lost 2 bases, J lost 5 bases, and 12 bases lay in between. The CDR3 nucleotides are TGTGCCAGCAGTTTACCCACAGTTACTTATGGCTACACCTTC. It is translated as CASSLPTVTYGYTF.

The chain links TRBV25-1 to TRBJ2-3; possibly TRBD2 for D (6 bases). The CDR3 totals 15 residues. The V gene lost 8 bases and the J gene lost 2 bases, with 17 bases spanning the gap. Germline loops: CDR1 MGHDK, CDR2 SYGVNS. The CDR3 DNA is TGTGCCAGCCATGGTCGGGGGAAAACCACAGATACGCAGTATTTT. As protein: CASHGRGKTTDTQYF.

This rearrangement joins TRBV6-5 to TRBJ1-1; TRBD1 agrees at 8 bases. V lost 4 bases to trimming and J lost 6 bases; unmatched junction nucleotides: 10. Germline lookup yields CDR1 MNHEY and CDR2 SVGAGI. CDR3 length: 15 amino acids. In DNA, the CDR3 is TGTGCCAGCAGTTTCCGGACAGGGCAGTACGCTGAAGCTTTCTTT. Protein sequence: CASSFRTGQYAEAFF.

This chain links TRBV12-2 with TRBJ1-6; whether TRBD1, the table's D call, matches the DNA was not checked. TRBV12-2 is an annotated pseudogene. The CDR3 has 17 residues. CDR3 coding DNA: TGTGCAAGTCGCCGTTCCTATGACAGGGTCTATAATTCACCCCTCCACTTT. Translating it yields CASRRSYDRVYNSPLHF.

The chain joins TRBV5-5 to TRBJ1-1; D call uncertain. Germline CDR1 is SGHKS and CDR2 is YYEKEE (reference sequence). The CDR3 contains 14 residues. Trimming pared 1 base from V and 4 bases from J, leaving 11 bases between. The chain's CDR3 is CASSLMVVPTEAFF. Written as DNA, the CDR3 is TGTGCCAGCAGCTTGATGGTGGTTCCCACTGAAGCTTTCTTT.

This clone has only a few counts. V and J are TRBV28 and TRBJ1-3; weak D call: TRBD1 (6 bases). The V end lost 8 bases, the J end lost 0 bases, and 11 bases lay between the germline ends. This CDR3 contains 14 residues. CDR1 and CDR2 from the germline V gene are MDHEN and SYDVKM. Here the CDR3 reads CASLHRDSGNTIYF. The CDR3 DNA reads TGTGCCAGCCTTCACAGGGACTCTGGAAACACCATATATTTT.

This chain uses TRBV10-3 with TRBJ2-1; D is unresolved. The germline gives CDR1 ENHRY, CDR2 SYGVKD. This CDR3 is built from 12 residues. The V end was cut by 0 bases, the J end by 9 bases, with 6 bases between. As DNA, the CDR3 is TGTGCCATCAGTGAGTCGTTACCTGAGCAGTTCTTC. Translation: CAISESLPEQFF.